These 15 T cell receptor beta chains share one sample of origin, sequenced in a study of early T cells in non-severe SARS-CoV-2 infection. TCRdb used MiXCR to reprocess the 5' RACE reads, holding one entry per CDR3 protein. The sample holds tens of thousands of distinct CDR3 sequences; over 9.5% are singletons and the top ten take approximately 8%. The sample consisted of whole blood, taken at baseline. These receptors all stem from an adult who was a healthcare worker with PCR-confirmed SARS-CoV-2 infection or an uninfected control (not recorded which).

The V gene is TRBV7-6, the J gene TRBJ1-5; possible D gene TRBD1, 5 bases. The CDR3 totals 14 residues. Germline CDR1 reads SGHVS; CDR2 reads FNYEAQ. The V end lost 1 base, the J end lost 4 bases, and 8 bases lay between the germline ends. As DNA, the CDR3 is TGTGCCAGCAGCTTAGGGGGCAGAAATCAGCCCCAGCATTTT. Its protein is CASSLGGRNQPQHF. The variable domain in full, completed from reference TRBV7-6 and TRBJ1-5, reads GAGVSQSPRYKVTKRGQDVALRCDPISGHVSLYWYRQALGQGPEFLTYFNYEAQQDKSGLPNDRFSAERPEGSISTLTIQRTEQRDSAMYRCASSLGGRNQPQHFGDGTRLSIL.

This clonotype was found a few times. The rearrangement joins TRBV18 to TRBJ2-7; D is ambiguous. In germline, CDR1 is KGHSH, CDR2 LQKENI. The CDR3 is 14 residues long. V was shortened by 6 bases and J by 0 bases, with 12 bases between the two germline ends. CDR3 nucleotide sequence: TGTGCCAGCTCGCGGACGGGTAGCTCCTACGAGCAGTACTTC. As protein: CASSRTGSSYEQYF.

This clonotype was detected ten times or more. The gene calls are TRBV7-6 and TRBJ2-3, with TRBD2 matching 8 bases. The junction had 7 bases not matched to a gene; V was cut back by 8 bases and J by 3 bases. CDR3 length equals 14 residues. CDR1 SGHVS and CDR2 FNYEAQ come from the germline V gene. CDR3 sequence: CASSGGKSTDTQYF. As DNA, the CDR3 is TGTGCCAGCTCGGGGGGGAAGAGTACAGATACGCAGTATTTT.

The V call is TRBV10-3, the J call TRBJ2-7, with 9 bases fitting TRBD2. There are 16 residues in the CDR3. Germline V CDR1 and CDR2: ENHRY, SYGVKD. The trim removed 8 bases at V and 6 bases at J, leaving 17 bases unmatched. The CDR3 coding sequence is TGTGCCATCGGAATGAGTAGCGGGAGTCCGTCCGGCGAGCAGTACTTC. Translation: CAIGMSSGSPSGEQYF.

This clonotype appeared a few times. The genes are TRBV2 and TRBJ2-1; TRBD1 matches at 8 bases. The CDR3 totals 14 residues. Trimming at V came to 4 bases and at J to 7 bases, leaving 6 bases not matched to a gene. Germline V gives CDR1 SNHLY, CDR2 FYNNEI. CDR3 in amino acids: CASSGLRTGNEQFF. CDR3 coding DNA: TGTGCCAGCAGTGGCCTCCGGACAGGGAATGAGCAGTTCTTC.

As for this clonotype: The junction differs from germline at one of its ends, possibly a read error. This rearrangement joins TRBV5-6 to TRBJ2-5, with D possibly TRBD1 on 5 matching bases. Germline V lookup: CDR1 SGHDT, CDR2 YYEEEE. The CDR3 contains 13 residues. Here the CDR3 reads CASSFGADPPSTF. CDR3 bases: TGTGCCAGCAGCTTTGGGGCTGACCCGCCCAGTACCTTC.

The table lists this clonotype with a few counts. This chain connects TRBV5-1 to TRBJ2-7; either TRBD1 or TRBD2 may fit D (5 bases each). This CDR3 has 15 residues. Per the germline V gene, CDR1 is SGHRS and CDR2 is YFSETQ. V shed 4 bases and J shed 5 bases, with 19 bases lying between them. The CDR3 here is CASSAGDVRLDEQYF. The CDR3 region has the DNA TGCGCCAGCAGCGCCGGGGACGTGAGGTTGGACGAGCAGTACTTC.

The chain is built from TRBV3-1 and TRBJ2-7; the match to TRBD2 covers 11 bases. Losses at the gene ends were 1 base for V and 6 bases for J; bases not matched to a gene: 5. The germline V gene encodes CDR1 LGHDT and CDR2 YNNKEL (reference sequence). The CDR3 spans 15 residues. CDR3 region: CASSQAVAGGGEQYF. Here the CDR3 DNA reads TGTGCCAGCAGCCAAGCGGTAGCGGGAGGGGGCGAGCAGTACTTC.

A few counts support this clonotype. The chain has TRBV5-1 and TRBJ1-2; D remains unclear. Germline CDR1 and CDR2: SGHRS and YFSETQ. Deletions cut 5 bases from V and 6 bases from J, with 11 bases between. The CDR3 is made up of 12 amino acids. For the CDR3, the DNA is TGCGCCAGCAGGATCTATCAGGATGGCTACACCTTC. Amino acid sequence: CASRIYQDGYTF.

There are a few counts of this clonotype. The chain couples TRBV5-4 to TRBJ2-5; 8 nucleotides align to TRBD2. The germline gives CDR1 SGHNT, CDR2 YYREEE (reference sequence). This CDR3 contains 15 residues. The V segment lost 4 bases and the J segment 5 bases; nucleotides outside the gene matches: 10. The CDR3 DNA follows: TGTGCCAGCAGCAGTAGCGGGGAGAGGTTGGAGACCCAGTACTTC. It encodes CASSSSGERLETQYF.

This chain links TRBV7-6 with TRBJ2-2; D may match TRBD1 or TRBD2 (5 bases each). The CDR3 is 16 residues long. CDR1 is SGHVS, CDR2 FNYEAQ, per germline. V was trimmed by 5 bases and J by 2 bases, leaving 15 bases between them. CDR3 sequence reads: CASSPNGGTNTGELFF. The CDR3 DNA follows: TGTGCCAGCAGCCCAAACGGTGGGACCAACACCGGGGAGCTGTTTTTT.

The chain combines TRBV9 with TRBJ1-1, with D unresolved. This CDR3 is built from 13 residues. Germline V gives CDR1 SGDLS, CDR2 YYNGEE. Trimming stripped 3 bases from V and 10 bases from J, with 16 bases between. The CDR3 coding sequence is TGTGCCAGCAGCGGCGACGGGAAAAGGATAGCTTTCTTT. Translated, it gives CASSGDGKRIAFF. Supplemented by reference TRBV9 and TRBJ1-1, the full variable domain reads DSGVTQTPKHLITATGQRVTLRCSPRSGDLSVYWYQQSLDQGLQFLIQYYNGEERAKGNILERFSAQQFPDLHSELNLSSLELGDSALYFCASSGDGKRIAFFGQGTRLTVV.

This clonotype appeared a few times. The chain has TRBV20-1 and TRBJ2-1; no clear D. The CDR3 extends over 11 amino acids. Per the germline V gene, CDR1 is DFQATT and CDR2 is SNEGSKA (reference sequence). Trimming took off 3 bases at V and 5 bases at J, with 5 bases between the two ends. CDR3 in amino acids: CSASLHNEQFF. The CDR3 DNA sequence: TGCAGTGCTAGTCTGCACAATGAGCAGTTCTTC.

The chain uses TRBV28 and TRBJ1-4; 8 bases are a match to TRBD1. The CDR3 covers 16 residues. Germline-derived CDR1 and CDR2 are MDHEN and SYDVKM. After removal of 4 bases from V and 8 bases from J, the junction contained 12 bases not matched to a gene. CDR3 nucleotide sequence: TGTGCCAGCAGTTCCGCCGCCGGGACAGGTGGCGAAAAACTGTTTTTT. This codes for CASSSAAGTGGEKLFF.

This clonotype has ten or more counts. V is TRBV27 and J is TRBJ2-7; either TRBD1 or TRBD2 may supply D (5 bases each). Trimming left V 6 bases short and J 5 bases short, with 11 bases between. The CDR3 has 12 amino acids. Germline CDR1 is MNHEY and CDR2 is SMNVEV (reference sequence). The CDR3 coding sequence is TGTGCCAGCAGGACTGGGGGTGACGAGCAGTACTTC. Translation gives CASRTGGDEQYF.